Listed below are T cell receptor beta chains from one sample, sequenced in a study of blood T cell repertoires in COVID-19. Sequencing used immunoSEQ multiplex PCR; TCRdb keeps in-frame clones, though not all of them. This sample has about 170,000 clones; 84% occur once, and the top ten carry about a tenth. The source material was peripheral blood. Receptor source: a man in his 70s with active or convalescent COVID-19. CDR3s include the opening cysteine and the closing phenylalanine or tryptophan. The order of the fields is V gene, clone size, J gene, D gene, CDR3 DNA, CDR3 protein. A D gene is named only where the DNA matches it firmly. Clone size is not always given. Where it is, it says once, few, many or a class for expanded clones.

>TRBV5-4|.|TRBJ2-5|TRBD2
TGTGCCAGCAGAAGACTAGCGGGGGGGATTGAGACCCAGTACTTC
CASRRLAGGIETQYF
>TRBV9|few|TRBJ2-1|TRBD2
TGTGCCAGCAGCGTAGGAAGTAGCGGGATGGGGGAGCAGTTCTTC
CASSVGSSGMGEQFF
>TRBV14|.|TRBJ2-3|.
TGTGCCAGCAGCTCCCGCGGGAAGGGGTCTAAATTCACAGATACGCAGTATTTT
CASSSRGKGSKFTDTQYF
>TRBV19|.|TRBJ2-3|TRBD1
TGTGCCAGTAGTCGGAAGGGGGCTCTTACAGATACGCAGTATTTT
CASSRKGALTDTQYF
>TRBV7-2|.|TRBJ1-4|TRBD1
TGTGCCAGCAGACCTACAGGGGTATCTAATGAAAAACTGTTTTTT
CASRPTGVSNEKLFF
>TRBV7-2|.|TRBJ2-7|.
TGTGCCAGCAGCCCTTTTGCGGGCAGTTCGGGCTACGAGCAGTACTTC
CASSPFAGSSGYEQYF
>TRBV5-6|.|TRBJ1-2|.
TGTGCCAGCAGCTTCGGCAGGGACTATGGCTACACCTTC
CASSFGRDYGYTF
>TRBV24-1|.|TRBJ1-2|.
TGTGCCACCAGTGGTAGGACACCCGTCTATGGCTACACCTTC
CATSGRTPVYGYTF
>TRBV10-1|.|TRBJ2-1|TRBD2
TGCGCCAGCAGGAGACTAGCGGAGATCTACAATGAGCAGTTCTTC
CASRRLAEIYNEQFF
>TRBV11-2|.|TRBJ1-6|TRBD1
TGTGCCAGCAGGCCTTCTCCGGGACAGGGGGATTCACCCCTCCACTTT
CASRPSPGQGDSPLHF
>TRBV19|.|TRBJ2-3|TRBD1
TGTGCCAGTAGCCCCGGGACAGGGAGATCAGATACGCAGTATTTT
CASSPGTGRSDTQYF
>TRBV5-1|.|TRBJ2-3|TRBD2
TGCGCCAGCAGCTTGACACCCGGGGAACTAGCGGGAGATGGAAGCACAGATACGCAGTATTTT
CASSLTPGELAGDGSTDTQYF
>TRBV2|.|TRBJ1-1|TRBD1
TGTGCCAGCAGTGAGCTTCAGGGGGAGACTGAAGCTTTCTTT
CASSELQGETEAFF
>TRBV6-2/TRBV6-3|.|TRBJ1-5|TRBD1
TGTGCCAGCAGCCAGACAGGGGGAGGCAATCAGCCCCAGCATTTT
CASSQTGGGNQPQHF
>TRBV5-6|.|TRBJ2-7|.
TGTGCCAGCAGCTTGGGAGGCCTAGCCATCCACGAGCAGTACTTC
CASSLGGLAIHEQYF
>TRBV11-1|.|TRBJ2-7|TRBD2
TGTGCCAGCAGCTTAAGGGGGACTAGCGGTGAGCAGTACTTC
CASSLRGTSGEQYF
>TRBV5-1|.|TRBJ2-2|TRBD2
TGCGCCAGCAGCTTGAGGTCGTCTAGCGGGAACACCGGGGAGCTGTTTTTT
CASSLRSSSGNTGELFF
>TRBV15|.|TRBJ1-2|TRBD1
TGTGCCACCAGCGTACAGGGGGCGCAAATCTATGGCTACACCTTC
CATSVQGAQIYGYTF
>TRBV29-1|few|TRBJ2-7|.
TGCAGCGCTACTCGGGAACGGCGTGGAGAGCAGTACTTC
CSATRERRGEQYF
>TRBV12-3/TRBV12-4|.|TRBJ2-7|.
TGTGCCAGCAAGCCCCACGGAGGCTACGAGCAGTACTTC
CASKPHGGYEQYF
>TRBV6-6|.|TRBJ2-4|TRBD2
TGTGCCAGCAGTGGGGGGGAGCCGGGGTACATTCAGTACTTC
CASSGGEPGYIQYF
>TRBV10-3|.|TRBJ1-2|.
TGTGCCATCAGTGACAGCCCACTCAGGGCCTATGGCTACACCTTC
CAISDSPLRAYGYTF
>TRBV2|.|TRBJ2-1|.
TGTGCCAGCAGTTATAGCTACAATGAGCAGTTCTTC
CASSYSYNEQFF
>TRBV6-2/TRBV6-3|once|TRBJ2-3|.
TGTGCCAGCAGTTACGCAGGGGGGTTAACAGATACGCAGTATTTT
CASSYAGGLTDTQYF
>TRBV3-1/TRBV3-2|.|TRBJ2-1|TRBD2
TGTGCCAGCAGCCGAGCGGGGGGCTCCTACAATGAGCAGTTCTTC
CASSRAGGSYNEQFF
>TRBV10-3|.|TRBJ1-2|TRBD1
TGTGCCATCTACAGGGGGCAAGGCTATGGCTACACCTTC
CAIYRGQGYGYTF
>TRBV5-1|once|TRBJ1-2|.
TGCGCCAGCAGCTTGGAGGGGCGGGGGCTTCATGGCTACACCTTC
CASSLEGRGLHGYTF
>TRBV6-5|.|TRBJ1-6|.
TGTGCCAGCAGTTACTCAAGGAGCTCCTATAATTCACCCCTCCACTTT
CASSYSRSSYNSPLHF
>TRBV9|.|TRBJ2-6|.
TGTGCCAGCAGCCCAAACTCTGGGGCCAACGTCCTGACTTTC
CASSPNSGANVLTF